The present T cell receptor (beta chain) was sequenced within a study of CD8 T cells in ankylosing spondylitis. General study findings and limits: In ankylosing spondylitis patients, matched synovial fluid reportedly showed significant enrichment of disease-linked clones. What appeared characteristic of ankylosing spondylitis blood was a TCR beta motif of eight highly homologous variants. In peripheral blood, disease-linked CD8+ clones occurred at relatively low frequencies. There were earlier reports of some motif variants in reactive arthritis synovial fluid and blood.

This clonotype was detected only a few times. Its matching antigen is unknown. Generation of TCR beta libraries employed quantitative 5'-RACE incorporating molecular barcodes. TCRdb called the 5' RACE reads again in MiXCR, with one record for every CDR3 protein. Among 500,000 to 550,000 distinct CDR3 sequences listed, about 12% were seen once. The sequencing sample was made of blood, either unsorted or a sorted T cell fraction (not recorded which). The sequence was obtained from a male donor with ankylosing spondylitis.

The CDR3 spells CASSPNSGLDSGNTIYF. CDR3 in DNA: TGTGCCAGCTCACCTAATTCCGGACTCGACTCTGGAAACACCATATATTTT. V and J are TRBV18 and TRBJ1-3, with D unresolved. This CDR3 comprises 17 residues. CDR1 and CDR2 from the germline V gene are KGHSH and LQKENI. The V end was cut by 3 bases, the J end by 0 bases, with 15 bases between.